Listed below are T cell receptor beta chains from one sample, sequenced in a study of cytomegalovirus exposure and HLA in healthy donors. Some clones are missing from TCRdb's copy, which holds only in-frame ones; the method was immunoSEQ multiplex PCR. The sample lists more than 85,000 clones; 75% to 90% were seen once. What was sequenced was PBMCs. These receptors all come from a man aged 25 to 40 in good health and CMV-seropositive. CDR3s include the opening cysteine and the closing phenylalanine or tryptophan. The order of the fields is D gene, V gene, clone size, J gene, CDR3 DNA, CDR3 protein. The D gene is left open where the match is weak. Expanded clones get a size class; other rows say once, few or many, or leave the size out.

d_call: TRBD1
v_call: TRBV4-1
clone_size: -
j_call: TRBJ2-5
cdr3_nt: TGCGCCAGCAGCCACGCAGGACAGGGGGCGGCAGAGACCCAGTACTTC
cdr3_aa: CASSHAGQGAAETQYF

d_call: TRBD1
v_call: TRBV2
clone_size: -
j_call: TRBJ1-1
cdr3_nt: TGTGCCAGCAGTGAAAATCGGGACAGATACACTGAAGCTTTCTTT
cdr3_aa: CASSENRDRYTEAFF

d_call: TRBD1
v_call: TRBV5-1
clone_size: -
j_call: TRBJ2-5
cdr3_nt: TGCGCCAGCAGCTTGGGGGACAGGGTCGGAGAGACCCAGTACTTC
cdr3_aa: CASSLGDRVGETQYF

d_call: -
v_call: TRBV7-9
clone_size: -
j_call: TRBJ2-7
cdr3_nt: TGTGCCAGTTCCCGGACAGAGGAATACGAGCAGTACTTC
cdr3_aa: CASSRTEEYEQYF

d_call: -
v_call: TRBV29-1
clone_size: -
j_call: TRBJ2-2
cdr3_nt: TGCAGCGTTGGAGGACAGTACACCGGGGAGCTGTTTTTT
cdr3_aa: CSVGGQYTGELFF

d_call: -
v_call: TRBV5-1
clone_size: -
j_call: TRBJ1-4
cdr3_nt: TGCGCCAGCAGCTTCGGAGCAACTAATGAAAAACTGTTTTTT
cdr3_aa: CASSFGATNEKLFF

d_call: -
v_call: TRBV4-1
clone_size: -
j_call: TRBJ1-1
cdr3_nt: TGCGCCAGCAGCCAAGACGGTGATCCCGGCAGGCCAGGGACTGAAGCTTTCTTT
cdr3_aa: CASSQDGDPGRPGTEAFF

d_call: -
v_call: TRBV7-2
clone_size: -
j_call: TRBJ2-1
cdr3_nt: TGTGCCAGCAGCTCGGGGGTGCAGTTCTTC
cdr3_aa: CASSSGVQFF

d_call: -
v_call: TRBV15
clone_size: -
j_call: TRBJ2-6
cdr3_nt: TGTGCCACCAGCAGAGAGGAGATCTTTTCTGGGGCCAACGTCCTGACTTTC
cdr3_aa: CATSREEIFSGANVLTF

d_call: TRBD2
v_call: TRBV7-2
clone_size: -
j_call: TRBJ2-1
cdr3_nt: TGTGCCAGCAGCCCGGGACTAGCCCAGGGGAATGAGCAGTTCTTC
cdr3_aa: CASSPGLAQGNEQFF

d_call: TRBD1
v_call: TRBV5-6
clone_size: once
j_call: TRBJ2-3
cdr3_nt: TGTGCCAGCAGCTCGGGACAGGGGATCACAGATACGCAGTATTTT
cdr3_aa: CASSSGQGITDTQYF

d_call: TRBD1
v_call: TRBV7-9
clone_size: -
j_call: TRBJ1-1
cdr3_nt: TGTGCGAGCAGCTTGGGGACAGGGGCGAGCACTGAAGCTTTCTTT
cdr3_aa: CASSLGTGASTEAFF

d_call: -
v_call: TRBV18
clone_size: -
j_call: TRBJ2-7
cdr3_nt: TGTGCCAGCTCAGACAGGTATCCCTACGAGCAGTACTTC
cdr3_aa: CASSDRYPYEQYF

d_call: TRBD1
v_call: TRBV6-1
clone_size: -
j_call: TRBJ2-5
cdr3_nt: TGTGCCAGCAGGAGACAGGGCGGGGAGACCCAGTACTTC
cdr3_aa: CASRRQGGETQYF

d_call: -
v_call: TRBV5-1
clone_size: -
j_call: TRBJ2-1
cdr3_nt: TGCGCCAGCACCCGGGACGGGGAGGATGAGCAGTTCTTC
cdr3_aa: CASTRDGEDEQFF

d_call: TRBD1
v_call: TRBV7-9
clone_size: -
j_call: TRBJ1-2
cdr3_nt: TGTGCCAGCAGCTTAGACTGGGAGGGACAGGTCTATGGCTACACCTTC
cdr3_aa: CASSLDWEGQVYGYTF

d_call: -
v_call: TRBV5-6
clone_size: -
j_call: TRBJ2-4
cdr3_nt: TGTGCCAGCAGCTTGGTCGGCCAGGGAGCCAAAAACATTCAGTACTTC
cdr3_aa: CASSLVGQGAKNIQYF

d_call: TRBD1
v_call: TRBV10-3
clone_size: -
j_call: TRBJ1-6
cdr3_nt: TGTGCCATCACTGGGACAGAGAATTCACCCCTCCACTTT
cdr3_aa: CAITGTENSPLHF

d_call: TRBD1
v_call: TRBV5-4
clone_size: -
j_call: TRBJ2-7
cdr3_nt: TGTGCCAGCAGCTTTCAGACAGGGGAAGGCTACGAGCAGTACTTC
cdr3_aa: CASSFQTGEGYEQYF

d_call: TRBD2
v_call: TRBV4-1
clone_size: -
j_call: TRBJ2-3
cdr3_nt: TGCGCCAGCAGCCAGGGTCGGACTAGCGGGGGGCATACGCAGTATTTT
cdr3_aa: CASSQGRTSGGHTQYF

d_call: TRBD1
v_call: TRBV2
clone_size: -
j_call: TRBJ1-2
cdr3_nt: TGTGCCAGCACTGTCGGGACAGGGGGTAACTATGGCTACACCTTC
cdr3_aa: CASTVGTGGNYGYTF

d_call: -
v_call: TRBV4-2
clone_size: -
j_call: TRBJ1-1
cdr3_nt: TGTGCCAGCAGCCAAGATCGGTACAGGGTTACTGAAGCTTTCTTT
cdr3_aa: CASSQDRYRVTEAFF

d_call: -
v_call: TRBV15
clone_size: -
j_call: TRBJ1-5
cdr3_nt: TGTGCCACCAGCAGAGATGTACAGCCCCAGCATTTT
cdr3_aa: CATSRDVQPQHF

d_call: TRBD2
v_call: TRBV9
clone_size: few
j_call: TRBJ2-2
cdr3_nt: TGTGCCAGCAGCGTAAGCGGGGGGACCGGGGAGCTGTTTTTT
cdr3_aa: CASSVSGGTGELFF

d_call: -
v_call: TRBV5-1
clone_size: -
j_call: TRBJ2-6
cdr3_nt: TGCGCCAGCAGCCCCCAACCCACAGGGTTCTCTGGGGCCAACGTCCTGACTTTC
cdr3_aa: CASSPQPTGFSGANVLTF

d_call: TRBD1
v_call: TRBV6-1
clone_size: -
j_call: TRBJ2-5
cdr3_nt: TGTGCCAGCAGTGTTGGGACAGGGATTTGGAGGGAGACCCAGTACTTC
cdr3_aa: CASSVGTGIWRETQYF

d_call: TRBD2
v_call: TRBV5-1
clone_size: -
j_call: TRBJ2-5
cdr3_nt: TGCGCCAGCAGCTCCGCGGGGGGCGGGGAGACCCAGTACTTC
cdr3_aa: CASSSAGGGETQYF

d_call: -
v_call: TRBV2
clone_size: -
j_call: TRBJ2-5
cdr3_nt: TGTGCCAGCGGAGGGACAGAAGACCAAGAGACCCAGTACTTC
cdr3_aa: CASGGTEDQETQYF

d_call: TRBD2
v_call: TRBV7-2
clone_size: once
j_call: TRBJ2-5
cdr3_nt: TGTGCCAGCAGCGCGGGGGGGAGCGTACAGACCCAGTACTTC
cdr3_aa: CASSAGGSVQTQYF